Listed below are T cell receptor beta chains from one sample, sequenced in a study of CD8+ T cells in alopecia areata. Here immunoSEQ multiplex PCR was the method, and the copy in TCRdb shows in-frame clones only, minus some. Among 150,000 or so clones, 55% were seen once, and the ten largest hold around 4.8%. Sequencing was carried out using CD4+ T cells sorted from blood. These receptors were obtained from a human donor in good health. Both conserved end residues are part of each CDR3. D genes are given only for firm matches. For some rows the clone size is stated as once, few or many, or as a class when expanded; others skip it.

TRBJ1-5 | TRBV7-6 | NA | NA | CASSLSGDQPQHF | TGTGCCAGCAGCTTATCAGGGGATCAGCCCCAGCATTTT
TRBJ2-5 | TRBV29-1 | NA | TRBD2 | CSVVRLAAFQETQYF | TGCAGCGTTGTACGACTAGCGGCATTCCAAGAGACCCAGTACTTC
TRBJ1-5 | TRBV19 | few | NA | CASRAGPDGNQPQHF | TGTGCCAGTAGAGCCGGGCCTGACGGCAATCAGCCCCAGCATTTT
TRBJ1-3 | TRBV7-9 | NA | NA | CASSLDGSSGNTIYF | TGTGCCAGCAGCCTGGACGGGTCGAGCGGAAACACCATATATTTT
TRBJ2-7 | TRBV7-2 | few | TRBD1 | CASTSPWGQGDHYEQYF | TGTGCCAGCACTTCTCCCTGGGGGCAGGGGGACCACTACGAGCAGTACTTC
TRBJ2-3 | TRBV5-1 | few | TRBD2 | CASRLAGSTDTQYF | TGCGCCAGCAGACTAGCGGGGAGCACAGATACGCAGTATTTT
TRBJ1-2 | TRBV30 | NA | NA | CAWGDNNYGYTF | TGTGCCTGGGGGGACAACAACTATGGCTACACCTTC
TRBJ2-1 | TRBV29-1 | few | TRBD2 | CSGGGTSGHNEQFF | TGCAGCGGTGGGGGGACTAGCGGACACAATGAGCAGTTCTTC
TRBJ2-2 | TRBV6-1 | NA | NA | CASSEHGSNTGELFF | TGTGCCAGCAGTGAGCACGGGTCGAACACCGGGGAGCTGTTTTTT
TRBJ1-1 | TRBV14 | few | NA | CASSPTGLGAEAFF | TGTGCCAGCAGCCCTACAGGGCTAGGGGCTGAAGCTTTCTTT
TRBJ1-1 | TRBV5-6 | NA | TRBD1 | CASSLMGQKTEAFF | TGTGCCAGCAGCTTGATGGGACAGAAGACTGAAGCTTTCTTT
TRBJ2-5 | TRBV4-1 | NA | TRBD1 | CASSQPVRGHQETQYF | TGCGCCAGCAGCCAACCGGTCAGGGGGCATCAAGAGACCCAGTACTTC
TRBJ1-1 | TRBV6-1 | once | NA | CASNFGRPEAFF | TGTGCCAGCAACTTCGGACGGCCTGAAGCTTTCTTT
TRBJ1-2 | TRBV11-1 | NA | NA | CASSRGQNYGYTF | TGTGCCAGCAGCCGAGGACAGAACTATGGCTACACCTTC